Presented here are 20 T cell receptor beta chains from one specimen sequenced in a study of blood T cell repertoires in COVID-19. Clones were read by immunoSEQ multiplex PCR, and TCRdb kept only the in-frame ones, dropping some. Among approximately 210,000 clones, roughly 84% were seen once, and the ten largest hold approximately 20%. The material sequenced was peripheral blood. These receptors all stem from a man younger than 40 with active or convalescent COVID-19.

Here the CDR3 reads CASSQGIGGEETQYF. CDR3 DNA sequence: TGTGCCAGCAGCCAAGGGATCGGGGGAGAAGAGACCCAGTACTTC. This chain links TRBV4-2 with TRBJ2-5; a weak D match, TRBD2 (6 bases). The CDR3 runs 15 residues. Germline CDR1 and CDR2: LGHNA and YNFKEQ. V lost 1 base, J lost 3 bases, and 12 bases lay in between.

The V call is TRBV9, the J call TRBJ2-1, with D unclear. CDR1 is SGDLS and CDR2 is YYNGEE in the germline V gene. With 0 bases removed from V and 9 bases from J, the gap between germline ends came to 13 bases. This CDR3 comprises 14 residues. CDR3 region: CASSVVGSSVEQFF. CDR3 in DNA: TGTGCCAGCAGCGTAGTCGGTAGTTCGGTTGAGCAGTTCTTC.

This rearrangement joins TRBV9 to TRBJ2-5, with a weak D call TRBD1 (6 bases). The germline V gene has CDR1 SGDLS and CDR2 YYNGEE. Between the trimmed V and J ends, which lost 10 bases and 3 bases, there was a span of 19 bases. This CDR3 has 14 residues. Written as DNA, the CDR3 is TGTGCCTCGGGCCAAGGGGGAACGAAAGAGACCCAGTACTTC. Translated: CASGQGGTKETQYF.

The chain couples TRBV2 to TRBJ2-5; TRBD1 is a possible D gene (6 bases). Germline values: CDR1 SNHLY, CDR2 FYNNEI. The CDR3 runs 17 residues. Trimming took 7 bases from V and 4 from J, leaving 25 bases between them. For the CDR3, the DNA is TGTGCCAGCAAGGGCCCTCTGGCTGGGGGCCTAGGAGAGACCCAGTACTTC. It encodes CASKGPLAGGLGETQYF.

The chain recombines TRBV4-1 with TRBJ2-2, with D perhaps TRBD1 (6 bases). The germline gives CDR1 MGHRA, CDR2 YSYEKL. Between the trimmed V and J ends, which lost 0 bases and 4 bases, there was a span of 12 bases. The length of the CDR3 is 16 residues. The DNA of the CDR3 is TGCGCCAGCAGCCAAGATACAGGGACCCTCACCGGGGAGCTGTTTTTT. This gives the protein CASSQDTGTLTGELFF.

The V and J genes are TRBV30 and TRBJ1-1; D is unresolved. Germline-derived CDR1 and CDR2 are GTSNPN and SVGIG (reference sequence). This CDR3 contains 11 residues. The V end lost 4 bases, the J end lost 0 bases, and 3 bases lay between the germline ends. In DNA, the CDR3 is TGTGCCTGGATAGTGAACACTGAAGCTTTCTTT. This codes for CAWIVNTEAFF.

The chain carries TRBV7-2 and TRBJ1-5; unclear D gene. V lost 5 bases, J lost 7 bases, and 9 bases lay in between. The CDR3 consists of 12 residues. Germline V CDR1 and CDR2: SGHTA, FQGNSA. CDR3 amino acids: CASSLVGQPQHF. In DNA, the CDR3 is TGTGCCAGCAGCCTAGTCGGGCAGCCCCAGCATTTT.

The chain has TRBV12-5 and TRBJ2-1, with D possibly matching TRBD1 (6 bases). Germline CDR1 and CDR2: LGHNT and FRNRAP. CDR3 length equals 16 residues. Trimming shortened V by 2 bases and J by 0 bases, and 11 bases separated the two germline ends. CDR3: CASGLSQGSSYNEQFF. The CDR3 DNA reads as TGTGCTAGTGGTTTGTCGCAGGGGAGCTCCTACAATGAGCAGTTCTTC.

The chain couples TRBV27 to TRBJ1-1, with D perhaps matching TRBD1 (6 bases). CDR1 and CDR2 from the germline V gene are MNHEY and SMNVEV (reference sequence). The V end lost 7 bases, the J end lost 4 bases, and 16 bases lay between the germline ends. This CDR3 is built from 14 residues. CDR3 DNA: TGTGCCAGCAAACCCCGACAGGTGGGCACTGAAGCTTTCTTT. This translates into CASKPRQVGTEAFF.

The gene calls are TRBV28 and TRBJ1-1; D is possibly TRBD1 (5 bases). Trimming cost V 3 bases and J 4 bases, with 12 bases left between them. Germline V gene sequence: CDR1 MDHEN, CDR2 SYDVKM. The CDR3 has 14 residues. CDR3 sequence reads: CASSFRGTGTEAFF. As DNA, the CDR3 is TGTGCCAGCAGTTTCCGGGGGACGGGCACTGAAGCTTTCTTT.

In DNA, the CDR3 is TGTGCCAGCAGCCCGGGACTAGCGGGAGGACAAGAGACCCAGTACTTC. It codes for CASSPGLAGGQETQYF. V is TRBV5-5 and J is TRBJ2-5; 15 nucleotides match TRBD2. The germline CDR1 and CDR2 sequences are SGHKS and YYEKEE (reference sequence). The CDR3 totals 16 residues. The trim removed 4 bases at V and 2 bases at J, leaving 3 bases unmatched.

This clone was observed a handful of times. This chain connects TRBV5-4 to TRBJ2-7, with D possibly being TRBD2 (5 bases). The V and J ends lost 2 bases and 5 bases respectively, with 8 bases between them. The CDR3 is 12 amino acids. Germline CDR1 and CDR2: SGHNT and YYREEE (reference sequence). The CDR3 is CASSFGGHEQYF. In DNA, the CDR3 is TGTGCCAGCAGCTTTGGAGGCCACGAGCAGTACTTC.

The chain uses TRBV2 and TRBJ1-5; tentatively, D is TRBD1 (6 bases). The germline CDR1 and CDR2 sequences are SNHLY and FYNNEI. CDR3 length: 15 residues. V lost 5 bases and J lost 3, with 14 bases in between. The CDR3 region is CASSPWAGDNQPQHF. CDR3 sequence (DNA): TGTGCCAGCAGTCCCTGGGCAGGGGACAATCAGCCCCAGCATTTT.

This clone appeared once. The chain has TRBV30 and TRBJ1-3, with D possibly matching TRBD1 (5 bases). CDR3 size: 16 residues. V was cut by 3 bases and J by 0 bases, with 15 bases left in between. CDR1 and CDR2 from the germline V gene are GTSNPN and SVGIG (reference sequence). The CDR3 loop is CAWRDHRRSSGNTIYF. CDR3 in DNA: TGTGCCTGGAGGGACCACAGGCGGAGCTCTGGAAACACCATATATTTT.

The chain joins TRBV5-8 to TRBJ1-4, with 9 bases identical to TRBD1. The length of the CDR3 is 14 residues. V was pared by 4 bases and J by 8 bases, with 6 bases of the junction left unmatched. The V gene's germline CDR1 is SGHTS and CDR2 YDEGEE. The CDR3 nucleotides read TGTGCCAGCAGCCGTGGACAGGGGTGGGAAAAACTGTTTTTT. This gives the protein CASSRGQGWEKLFF.

The V call is TRBV5-1, the J call TRBJ1-4; no reliable D call. The CDR3 runs to 14 residues. V was cut by 5 bases and J by 6 bases, with 14 bases left in between. Germline lookup yields CDR1 SGHRS and CDR2 YFSETQ. The CDR3 protein is CASRVGQIDEKLFF. Here the CDR3 DNA reads TGCGCCAGCAGAGTTGGGCAGATAGATGAAAAACTGTTTTTT.

J is TRBJ2-3 and V is TRBV3-1 (or the pseudogene TRBV3-2); 13 nucleotides line up with TRBD2. The junction had 2 bases not matched to a gene; V was cut back by 4 bases and J by 4 bases. The CDR3 spans 15 residues. The germline V gene encodes CDR1 LGHDT and CDR2 YNNKEL (reference sequence). The CDR3 protein is CASSPGLAGSDTQYF. As DNA, the CDR3 is TGTGCCAGCAGCCCGGGACTAGCGGGATCAGATACGCAGTATTTT.

The chain uses TRBV6-2 or TRBV6-3 and TRBJ2-7; 8 nucleotides match TRBD2. Germline V gene lookup returns CDR1 MNHEY and CDR2 SVGEGT. Trimming removed 5 bases from V and 2 bases from J; junction bases left unmatched: 5. This CDR3 region has 14 residues. In nucleotides, the CDR3 is TGTGCCAGCAGTAATAGCGGGGCTACCTACGAGCAGTACTTC. Translating it yields CASSNSGATYEQYF.

The chain recombines TRBV29-1 with TRBJ2-3; 10 bases fit TRBD2. Germline V gene data show CDR1 as SQVTM and CDR2 as ANQGSEA. V was pared by 4 bases and J by 4 bases, with 11 bases of the junction left unmatched. This CDR3 has 16 residues. The CDR3 coding sequence is TGCAGCGTTGTTGAGCGGGAGGGCCTGAGCGCAGATACGCAGTATTTT. Its translation is CSVVEREGLSADTQYF.

V is TRBV2 and J is TRBJ1-1; 7 bases line up with TRBD1. After removal of 6 bases from V and 5 bases from J, the junction contained 6 bases not matched to a gene. The germline CDR1 and CDR2 sequences are SNHLY and FYNNEI. The CDR3 sequence is 13 residues long. CDR3 residues: CASRDREGTEAFF. The CDR3 DNA sequence: TGTGCCAGCAGAGACAGGGAAGGGACTGAAGCTTTCTTT.